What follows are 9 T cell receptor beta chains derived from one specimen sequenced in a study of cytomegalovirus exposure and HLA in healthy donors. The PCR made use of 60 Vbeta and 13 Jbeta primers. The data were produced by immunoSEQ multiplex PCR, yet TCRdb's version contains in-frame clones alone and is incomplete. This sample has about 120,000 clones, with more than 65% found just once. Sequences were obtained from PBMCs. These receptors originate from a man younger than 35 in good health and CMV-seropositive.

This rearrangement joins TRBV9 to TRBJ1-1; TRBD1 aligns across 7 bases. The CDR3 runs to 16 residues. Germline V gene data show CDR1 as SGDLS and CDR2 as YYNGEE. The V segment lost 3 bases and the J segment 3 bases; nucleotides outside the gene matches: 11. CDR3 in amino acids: CASSAGGGRGDTEAFF. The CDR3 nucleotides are TGTGCCAGCAGCGCGGGAGGGGGCCGCGGGGACACTGAAGCTTTCTTT.

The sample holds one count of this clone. CDR3 DNA: TGTGCCAGCAGTGGCGGGACAGGGTTTTCACCCCTCCACTTT. Translation gives CASSGGTGFSPLHF. The chain is built from TRBV6-5 and TRBJ1-6; 9 bases fit TRBD1. V dropped 5 bases and J dropped 9; count of bases not matched to a gene: 5. In germline, CDR1 is MNHEY, CDR2 SVGAGI. The CDR3 sequence is 14 residues long.

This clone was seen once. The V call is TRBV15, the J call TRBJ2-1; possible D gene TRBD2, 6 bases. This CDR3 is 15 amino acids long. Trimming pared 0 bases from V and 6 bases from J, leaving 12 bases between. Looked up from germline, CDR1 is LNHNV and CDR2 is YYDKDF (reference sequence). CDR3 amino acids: CATSREGTGLNEQFF. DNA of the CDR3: TGTGCCACCAGCAGAGAAGGGACTGGACTCAATGAGCAGTTCTTC. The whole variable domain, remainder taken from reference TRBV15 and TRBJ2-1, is DAMVIQNPRYQVTQFGKPVTLSCSQTLNHNVMYWYQQKSSQAPKLLFHYYDKDFNNEADTPDNFQSRRPNTSFCFLDIRSPGLGDTAMYLCATSREGTGLNEQFFGPGTRLTVL.

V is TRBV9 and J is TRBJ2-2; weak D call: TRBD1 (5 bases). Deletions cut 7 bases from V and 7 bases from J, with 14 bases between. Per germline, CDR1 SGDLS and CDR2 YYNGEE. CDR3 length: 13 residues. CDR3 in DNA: TGTGCCAGCGGCAGGGAAGTTGACGGGGAGCTGTTTTTT. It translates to CASGREVDGELFF.

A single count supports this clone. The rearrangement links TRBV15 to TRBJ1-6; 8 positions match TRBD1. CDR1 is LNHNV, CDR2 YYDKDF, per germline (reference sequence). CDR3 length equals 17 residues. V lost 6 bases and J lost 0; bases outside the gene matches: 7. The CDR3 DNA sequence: TGTGCCACCAGGACAGGGGCGATAAGCTCCTATAATTCACCCCTCCACTTT. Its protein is CATRTGAISSYNSPLHF.

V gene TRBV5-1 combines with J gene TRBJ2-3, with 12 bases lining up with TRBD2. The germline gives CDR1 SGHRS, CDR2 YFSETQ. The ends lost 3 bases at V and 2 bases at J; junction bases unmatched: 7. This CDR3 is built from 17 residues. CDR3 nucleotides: TGCGCCAGCAGCTCAGTGGCTAGCGGGGGGGCCACAGATACGCAGTATTTT. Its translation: CASSSVASGGATDTQYF. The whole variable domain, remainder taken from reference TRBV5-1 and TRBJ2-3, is KAGVTQTPRYLIKTRGQQVTLSCSPISGHRSVSWYQQTPGQGLQFLFEYFSETQRNKGNFPGRFSGRQFSNSRSEMNVSTLELGDSALYLCASSSVASGGATDTQYFGPGTRLTVL.

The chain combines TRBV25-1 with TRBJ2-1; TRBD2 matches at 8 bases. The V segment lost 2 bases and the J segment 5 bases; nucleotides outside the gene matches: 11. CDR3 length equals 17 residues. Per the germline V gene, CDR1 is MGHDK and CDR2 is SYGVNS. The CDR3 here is CASSEELGRGDDNEQFF. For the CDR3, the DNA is TGTGCCAGCAGTGAAGAGCTGGGGCGGGGGGACGACAATGAGCAGTTCTTC.

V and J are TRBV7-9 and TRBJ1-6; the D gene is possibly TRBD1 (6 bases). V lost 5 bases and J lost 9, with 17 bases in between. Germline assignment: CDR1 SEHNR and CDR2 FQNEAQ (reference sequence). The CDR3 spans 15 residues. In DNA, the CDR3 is TGTGCCAGCAGCCCCAGGGGACCGCCCGGTTCACCCCTCCACTTT. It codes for CASSPRGPPGSPLHF.

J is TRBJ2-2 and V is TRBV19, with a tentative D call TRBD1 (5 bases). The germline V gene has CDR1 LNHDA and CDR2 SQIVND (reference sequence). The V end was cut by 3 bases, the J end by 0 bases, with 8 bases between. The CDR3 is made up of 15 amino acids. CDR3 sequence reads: CASSMGPANTGELFF. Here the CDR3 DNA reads TGTGCCAGTAGTATGGGGCCCGCGAACACCGGGGAGCTGTTTTTT.